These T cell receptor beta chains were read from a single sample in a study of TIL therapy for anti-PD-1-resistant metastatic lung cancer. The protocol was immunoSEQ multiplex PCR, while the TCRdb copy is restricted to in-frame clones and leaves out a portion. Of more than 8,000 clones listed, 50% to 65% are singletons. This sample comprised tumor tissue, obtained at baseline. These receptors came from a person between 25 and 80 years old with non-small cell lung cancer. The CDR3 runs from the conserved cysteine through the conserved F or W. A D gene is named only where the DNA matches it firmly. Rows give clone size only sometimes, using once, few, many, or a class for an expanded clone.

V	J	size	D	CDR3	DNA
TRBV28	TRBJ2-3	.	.	CASSQTVWYTDTQYF	TGTGCCAGCAGTCAGACAGTATGGTACACAGATACGCAGTATTTT
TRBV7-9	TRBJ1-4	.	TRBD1	CASSLGEGGRRKTVF	TGTGCCAGCAGCTTGGGGGAAGGGGGCCGACGAAAAACTGTTTTT
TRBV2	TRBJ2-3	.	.	CASRGSRVGTPTTDTQYF	TGTGCCAGCAGGGGAAGTAGGGTCGGGACTCCTACCACAGATACGCAGTATTTT
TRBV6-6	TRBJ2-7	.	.	CASSLRTINEQYF	TGTGCCAGCAGTTTAAGGACCATCAACGAGCAGTACTTC
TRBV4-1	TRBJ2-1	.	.	CASSQGDTGVTNEQFF	TGCGCCAGCAGCCAAGGAGACACGGGGGTCACCAATGAGCAGTTCTTC
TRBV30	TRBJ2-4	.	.	CAWSGDIQYF	TGTGCCTGGAGTGGAGACATTCAGTACTTC
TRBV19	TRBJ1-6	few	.	CASSWAANSPLHF	TGTGCCAGTAGTTGGGCGGCCAATTCACCCCTCCACTTT
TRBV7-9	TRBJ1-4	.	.	CASSPGPEATNEKLFF	TGTGCCAGCAGCCCGGGCCCCGAGGCAACTAATGAAAAACTGTTTTTT
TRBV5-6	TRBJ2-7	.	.	CASSLGAGVMGEQYF	TGTGCCAGCAGCTTGGGCGCAGGGGTAATGGGGGAGCAGTACTTC
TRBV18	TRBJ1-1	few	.	CASSPARGEAFF	TGTGCCAGCTCACCGGCCCGCGGTGAAGCTTTCTTT
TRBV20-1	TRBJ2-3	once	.	CSARDLVTQYF	TGCAGTGCTAGAGATCTGGTTACGCAGTATTTT
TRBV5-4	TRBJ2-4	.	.	CASSLALGEDIQYF	TGTGCCAGCAGCTTGGCCTTGGGGGAGGACATTCAGTACTTC
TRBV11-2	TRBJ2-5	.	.	CASSPRRSRDPRETQYF	TGTGCCAGCAGCCCACGCCGCTCCCGGGACCCTCGGGAGACCCAGTACTTC
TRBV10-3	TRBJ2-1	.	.	CAIRDEVHNEQFF	TGTGCCATCAGGGACGAGGTCCACAATGAGCAGTTCTTC
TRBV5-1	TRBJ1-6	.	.	CASSRTEDLGPLHF	TGCGCCAGCAGTCGGACAGAAGATCTAGGACCCCTCCACTTT
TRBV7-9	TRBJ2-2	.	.	CASSFTLSTITNTGELFF	TGTGCCAGCAGCTTTACCCTTAGCACTATAACGAACACCGGGGAGCTGTTTTTT
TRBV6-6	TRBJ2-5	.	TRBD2	CASSPSGETQYF	TGTGCCAGCTCCCCTAGCGGGGAGACCCAGTACTTC
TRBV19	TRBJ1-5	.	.	CASSMVDSNQPQHF	TGTGCCAGTAGTATGGTTGATAGCAATCAGCCCCAGCATTTT
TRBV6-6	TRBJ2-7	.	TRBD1	CASRWDRSTYEQYF	TGTGCCAGCAGGTGGGACAGGAGTACCTACGAGCAGTACTTC
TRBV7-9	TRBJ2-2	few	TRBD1	CASSLGQGLSGELFF	TGTGCCAGCAGCCTGGGACAGGGGTTGAGCGGGGAGCTGTTTTTT
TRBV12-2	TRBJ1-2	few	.	CASRLARRNASVPLSYGYTF	TGTGCAAGTCGCTTAGCCCGTCGGAACGCCTCGGTTCCTCTATCCTATGGCTACACCTTC
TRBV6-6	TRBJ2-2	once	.	CASSSLTGYTGELFF	TGTGCCAGCAGTTCCCTCACGGGCTACACCGGGGAGCTGTTTTTT
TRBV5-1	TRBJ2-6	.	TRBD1	CASSSGQLASGANVLTF	TGCGCCAGCAGCTCGGGACAGTTAGCTTCTGGGGCCAACGTCCTGACTTTC